This paragraph covers one T cell receptor beta chain sequence. The V gene lost 4 bases and the J gene lost 8 bases, with 17 bases spanning the gap. The germline gives CDR1 GTSNPN, CDR2 SVGIG (reference sequence). The CDR3 covers 13 residues. The assay was immunoSEQ multiplex PCR, and TCRdb's table has in-frame clones only and misses some. The sample lists 60,000 or so clones, 65% to 90% seen once, with 15% to 20% in the top ten. These data belong to a study of blood T cell repertoires in COVID-19. This sequence originates from a human donor in a cohort sampled during active COVID-19. This chain links TRBV30 with TRBJ1-2; no reliable D call. The sequenced material came from peripheral blood. The CDR3 coding sequence is TGTGCCTGGACCCTCGAGGGTGCAGTCGGCTACACCTTC. Translation gives CAWTLEGAVGYTF.